A single sample gave rise to the 16 T cell receptor beta chains below, sequenced in a study of T cell responses to AZD1222 COVID-19 vaccine. Profiled with immunoSEQ multiplex PCR; TCRdb holds only in-frame clones, not every one. The sample has 120,000 or so clones, approximately 91% seen once; the top ten hold about 27%. The source material was peripheral blood, sampled on day 0 of AZD1222 vaccination. All receptors derive from an adult in good health.

The chain recombines TRBV7-3 with TRBJ2-3; the match to TRBD2 covers 9 bases. The CDR3 has 13 residues. Trimming cost V 5 bases and J 5 bases; bases outside gene matches: 2. Germline V CDR1 and CDR2: SGHTA, FQGTGA. This CDR3 reads CASSLAGRDTQYF. The CDR3 DNA sequence: TGTGCCAGCAGCCTAGCGGGAAGAGATACGCAGTATTTT.

The chain combines TRBV6-6 with TRBJ2-7; D is perhaps TRBD2 (6 bases). This CDR3 is 18 amino acids long. V lost 5 bases to trimming and J lost 0 bases, with 23 bases between them. CDR1 is MNHNY, CDR2 SVGAGI, per germline (reference sequence). CDR3 residues: CASSPLGEASHLSYEQYF. DNA for the CDR3: TGTGCCAGCAGTCCCCTCGGGGAGGCCTCCCACCTCTCCTACGAGCAGTACTTC.

This chain uses TRBV7-9 with TRBJ2-7, with a weak D call TRBD1 (6 bases). The V and J ends lost 4 bases and 6 bases respectively, with 13 bases between them. Germline values: CDR1 SEHNR, CDR2 FQNEAQ (reference sequence). The CDR3 sequence is 13 residues long. The DNA for the CDR3 is TGTGCCAGCAGCTCCTCTGACAGGACCGAGCAGTACTTC. This encodes CASSSSDRTEQYF.

The rearrangement uses TRBV6-5 and TRBJ1-2, with 7 bases matching TRBD1. V lost 6 bases, J lost 3 bases, and 4 bases stayed unmatched. The germline CDR1 and CDR2 sequences are MNHEY and SVGAGI. The CDR3 totals 13 residues. CDR3 in DNA: TGTGCCAGCAGACAGGGGTTACACTATGGCTACACCTTC. This gives the protein CASRQGLHYGYTF.

The gene calls are TRBV6-5 and TRBJ1-2, with D unresolved. V shed 9 bases and J shed 4 bases, with 15 bases lying between them. CDR3 size: 13 residues. Germline-derived CDR1 and CDR2 are MNHEY and SVGAGI. The CDR3 nucleotides are TGTGCCAGTAGCGACCTGACGGGCTATGGCTACACCTTC. This gives the protein CASSDLTGYGYTF.

The rearrangement uses TRBV2 and TRBJ2-3; D is perhaps TRBD2 (6 bases). V was trimmed by 4 bases and J by 6 bases, leaving 14 bases between them. Germline CDR1 SNHLY, CDR2 FYNNEI. This CDR3 is 14 amino acids long. The CDR3 coding sequence is TGTGCCAGCAGTGTGACTAGTCCATCCGATACGCAGTATTTT. It translates to CASSVTSPSDTQYF.

The chain uses TRBV18 and TRBJ1-1; D is unresolved. Between the trimmed V and J ends, which lost 6 bases and 5 bases, there was a span of 16 bases. Germline assignment: CDR1 KGHSH and CDR2 LQKENI. This CDR3 region has 14 residues. CDR3 region: CASSLAIDGTEAFF. The CDR3 nucleotides are TGTGCCAGCTCCCTGGCTATCGACGGAACTGAAGCTTTCTTT.

The J gene is TRBJ2-5, the V gene TRBV3-1 (or the pseudogene TRBV3-2), with 9 bases lining up with TRBD1. V was pared by 2 bases and J by 2 bases, with 9 bases of the junction left unmatched. The CDR3 runs to 17 residues. Germline V gives CDR1 LGHDT, CDR2 YNNKEL (reference sequence). In DNA form, the CDR3 reads TGTGCCAGCAGCCAAACCCGACCCGGGACAGGGCAAGAGACCCAGTACTTC. Protein: CASSQTRPGTGQETQYF.

In this sample, this clone turned up once. The CDR3 loop is CASSKEARRDFWFGEQFF. The CDR3 DNA follows: TGTGCCAGCAGCAAAGAAGCCCGAAGGGACTTTTGGTTCGGTGAGCAGTTCTTC. The chain links TRBV21-1 to TRBJ2-1; TRBD2, the table's D call, lacks a check against the DNA. TRBV21-1 is given as a pseudogene. There are 18 residues in the CDR3.

The chain carries TRBV7-9 and TRBJ1-2; no reliable D call. Trimming cost V 3 bases and J 4 bases, with 9 bases left between them. There are 13 residues in the CDR3. In germline, CDR1 is SEHNR, CDR2 FQNEAQ (reference sequence). In nucleotides, the CDR3 is TGTGCCAGCAGCTTCCCCAGCTTCTATGGCTACACCTTC. It is translated as CASSFPSFYGYTF.

The rearrangement links TRBV12-3 or TRBV12-4 to TRBJ1-2; possibly TRBD1 for D (5 bases). With 1 base removed from V and 2 bases from J, the gap between germline ends came to 5 bases. CDR3 length: 13 residues. CDR3 loop: CASSLGQNYGYTF. As DNA, the CDR3 is TGTGCCAGCAGTTTAGGACAGAACTATGGCTACACCTTC.

The chain uses TRBV5-1 and TRBJ2-7, with 10 bases matching TRBD2. Germline V gene lookup returns CDR1 SGHRS and CDR2 YFSETQ. V shed 5 bases and J 6 bases; nucleotides not matched to a gene: 8. This CDR3 is 14 amino acids long. The CDR3 coding sequence is TGCGCCAGCAGAGCTCCGGGACTAGCGTCCGAGCAGTACTTC. It is translated as CASRAPGLASEQYF.

The chain joins TRBV4-3 to TRBJ1-1; D gene unclear. The CDR3 is made up of 14 amino acids. From germline, CDR1 is LGHNA and CDR2 YSLEER. With 0 bases removed from V and 2 bases from J, the gap between germline ends came to 7 bases. Here the CDR3 reads CASSQEPRNTEAFF. The CDR3 bases are TGCGCCAGCAGCCAAGAGCCCCGAAACACTGAAGCTTTCTTT.

This rearrangement joins TRBV7-9 to TRBJ2-1, with D possibly matching TRBD1 (6 bases). Per germline, CDR1 SEHNR and CDR2 FQNEAQ (reference sequence). V was pared by 2 bases and J by 3 bases, with 11 bases between. The CDR3 is made up of 15 amino acids. CDR3 sequence: CASSLQQGFYNEQFF. CDR3 bases: TGTGCCAGCAGCTTACAACAGGGATTCTACAATGAGCAGTTCTTC.

This rearrangement joins TRBV24-1 to TRBJ2-3; 9 bases agree with TRBD2. The CDR3 covers 15 residues. The V segment lost 7 bases and the J segment 5 bases; nucleotides outside the gene matches: 9. The germline gives CDR1 KGHDR, CDR2 SFDVKD. CDR3 DNA sequence: TGTGCCACCAGCCCGGGAGCGGGAGGCTTAGATACGCAGTATTTT. It is translated as CATSPGAGGLDTQYF.

The chain recombines TRBV3-1 (or the pseudogene TRBV3-2) with TRBJ1-3; D is undetermined. Germline values: CDR1 LGHDT, CDR2 YNNKEL (reference sequence). The V and J ends lost 1 base and 9 bases respectively, with 10 bases between them. CDR3 length: 13 amino acids. The CDR3, as DNA: TGTGCCAGCAGCCAAGGAAGATCCAGCACCATATATTTT. It codes for CASSQGRSSTIYF.